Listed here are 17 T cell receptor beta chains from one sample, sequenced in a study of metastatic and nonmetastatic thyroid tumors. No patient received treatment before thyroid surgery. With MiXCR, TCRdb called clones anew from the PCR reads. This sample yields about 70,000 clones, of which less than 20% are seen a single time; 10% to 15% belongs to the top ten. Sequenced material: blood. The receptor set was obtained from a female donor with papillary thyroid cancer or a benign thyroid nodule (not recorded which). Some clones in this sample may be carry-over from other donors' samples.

CDR3 region: CASSQYRDGETQYF. The CDR3 DNA reads as TGTGCCAGCAGCCAGTACCGGGACGGAGAGACCCAGTACTTC. The chain combines TRBV14 with TRBJ2-5, with D perhaps given as TRBD1 or TRBD2 (5 bases each). The CDR3 is 14 amino acids. Germline CDR1 and CDR2: SGHDN and FVKESK. V was clipped by 3 bases and J by 4 bases, with 12 bases between them.

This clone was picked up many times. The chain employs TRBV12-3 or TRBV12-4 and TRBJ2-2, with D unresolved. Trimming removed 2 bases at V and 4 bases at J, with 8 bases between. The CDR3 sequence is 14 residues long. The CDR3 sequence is CASSLSGITGELFF. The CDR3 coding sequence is TGTGCCAGCAGTTTATCGGGCATCACCGGGGAGCTGTTTTTT.

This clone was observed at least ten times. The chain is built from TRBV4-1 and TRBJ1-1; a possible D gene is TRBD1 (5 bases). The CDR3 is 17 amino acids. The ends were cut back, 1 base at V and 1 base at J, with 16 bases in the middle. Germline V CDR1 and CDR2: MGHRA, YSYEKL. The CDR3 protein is CASSQVIGKRGNTEAFF. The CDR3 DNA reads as TGCGCCAGCAGCCAAGTGATTGGGAAAAGGGGGAACACTGAAGCTTTCTTT.

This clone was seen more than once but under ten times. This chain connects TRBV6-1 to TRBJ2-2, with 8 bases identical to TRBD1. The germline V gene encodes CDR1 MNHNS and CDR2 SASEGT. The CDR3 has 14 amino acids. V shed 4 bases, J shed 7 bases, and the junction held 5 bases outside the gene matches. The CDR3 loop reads CASSVRQGNGELFF. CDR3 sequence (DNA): TGTGCCAGCAGTGTCAGACAGGGGAACGGGGAGCTGTTTTTT.

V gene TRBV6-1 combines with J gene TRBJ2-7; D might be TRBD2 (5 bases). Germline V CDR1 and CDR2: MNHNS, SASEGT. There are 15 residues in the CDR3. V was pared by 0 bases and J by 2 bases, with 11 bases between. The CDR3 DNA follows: TGTGCCAGCAGTGAAGCGGTGACTATCGCCTACGAGCAGTACTTC. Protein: CASSEAVTIAYEQYF.

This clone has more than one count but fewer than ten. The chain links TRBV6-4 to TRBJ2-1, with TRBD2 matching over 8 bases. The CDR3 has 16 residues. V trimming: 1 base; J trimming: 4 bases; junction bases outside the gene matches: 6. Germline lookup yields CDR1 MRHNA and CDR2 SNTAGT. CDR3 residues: CASSDYSGRGYNEQFF. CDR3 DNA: TGTGCCAGCAGTGACTACAGCGGGAGAGGGTACAATGAGCAGTTCTTC.

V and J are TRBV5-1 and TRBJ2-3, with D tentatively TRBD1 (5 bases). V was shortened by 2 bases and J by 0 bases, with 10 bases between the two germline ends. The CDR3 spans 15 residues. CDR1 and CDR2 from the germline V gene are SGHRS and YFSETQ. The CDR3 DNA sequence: TGCGCCAGCAGCTTACTCAGGGAAAGCACAGATACGCAGTATTTT. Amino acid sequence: CASSLLRESTDTQYF. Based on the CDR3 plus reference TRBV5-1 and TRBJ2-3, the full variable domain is KAGVTQTPRYLIKTRGQQVTLSCSPISGHRSVSWYQQTPGQGLQFLFEYFSETQRNKGNFPGRFSGRQFSNSRSEMNVSTLELGDSALYLCASSLLRESTDTQYFGPGTRLTVL.

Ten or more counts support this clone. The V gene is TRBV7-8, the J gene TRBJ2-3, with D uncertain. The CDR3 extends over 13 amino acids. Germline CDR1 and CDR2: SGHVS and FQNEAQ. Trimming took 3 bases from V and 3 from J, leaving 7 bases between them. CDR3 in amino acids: CASSFELTDTQYF. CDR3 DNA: TGTGCCAGCAGCTTCGAATTAACAGATACGCAGTATTTT.

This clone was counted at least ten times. CDR3 bases: TGTGCCAGCAGCCGACTAGCGGGAGCAGAGACCCAGTACTTC. It specifies CASSRLAGAETQYF. V and J are TRBV3-1 and TRBJ2-5, with 12 positions matching TRBD2. The germline CDR1 and CDR2 sequences are LGHDT and YNNKEL (reference sequence). After removal of 4 bases from V and 4 bases from J, the junction contained 1 base not matched to a gene. The CDR3 runs 14 residues.

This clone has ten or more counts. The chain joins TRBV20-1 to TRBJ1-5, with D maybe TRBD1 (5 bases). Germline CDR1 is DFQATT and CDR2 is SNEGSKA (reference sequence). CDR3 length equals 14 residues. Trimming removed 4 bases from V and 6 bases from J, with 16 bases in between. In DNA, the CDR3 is TGCAGTGCTATCGGGGGGGGGGTAGGTCAGCCCCAGCATTTT. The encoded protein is CSAIGGGVGQPQHF.

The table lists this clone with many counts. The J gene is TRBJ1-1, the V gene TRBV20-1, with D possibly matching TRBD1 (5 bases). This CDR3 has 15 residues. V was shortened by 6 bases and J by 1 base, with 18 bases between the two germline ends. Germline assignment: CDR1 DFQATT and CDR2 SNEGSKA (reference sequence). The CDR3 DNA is TGCAGTGCCGACGGTCCCGGGGGGTGGAACACTGAAGCTTTCTTT. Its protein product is CSADGPGGWNTEAFF.

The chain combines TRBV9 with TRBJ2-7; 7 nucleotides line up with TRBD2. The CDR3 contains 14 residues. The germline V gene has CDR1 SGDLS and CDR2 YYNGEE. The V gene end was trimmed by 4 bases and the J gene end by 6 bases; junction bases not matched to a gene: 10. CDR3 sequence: CASSLAALRGEQYF. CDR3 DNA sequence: TGTGCCAGCAGCCTAGCGGCCCTAAGGGGCGAGCAGTACTTC. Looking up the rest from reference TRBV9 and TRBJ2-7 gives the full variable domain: DSGVTQTPKHLITATGQRVTLRCSPRSGDLSVYWYQQSLDQGLQFLIQYYNGEERAKGNILERFSAQQFPDLHSELNLSSLELGDSALYFCASSLAALRGEQYFGPGTRLTVT.

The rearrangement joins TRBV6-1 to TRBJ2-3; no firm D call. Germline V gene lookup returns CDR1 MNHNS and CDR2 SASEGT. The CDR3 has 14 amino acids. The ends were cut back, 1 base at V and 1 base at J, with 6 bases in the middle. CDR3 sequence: CASSEGSGTDTQYF. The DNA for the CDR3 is TGTGCCAGCAGTGAAGGTTCGGGCACAGATACGCAGTATTTT.

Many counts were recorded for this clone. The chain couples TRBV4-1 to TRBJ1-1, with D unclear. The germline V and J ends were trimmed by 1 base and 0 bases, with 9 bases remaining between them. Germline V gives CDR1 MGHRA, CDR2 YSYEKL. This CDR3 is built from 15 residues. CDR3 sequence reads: CASSQGPRVNTEAFF. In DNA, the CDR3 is TGCGCCAGCAGCCAAGGGCCAAGGGTGAACACTGAAGCTTTCTTT.

CDR3 DNA sequence: TGCGCCAGCAGCCGCTTTGGCGAAGCTGGAAACACCATATATTTT. Translation: CASSRFGEAGNTIYF. The rearrangement links TRBV5-1 to TRBJ1-3, with D unresolved. Germline V gene sequence: CDR1 SGHRS, CDR2 YFSETQ. This CDR3 spans 15 amino acids. Trimming shortened V by 4 bases and J by 2 bases, and 13 bases separated the two germline ends.

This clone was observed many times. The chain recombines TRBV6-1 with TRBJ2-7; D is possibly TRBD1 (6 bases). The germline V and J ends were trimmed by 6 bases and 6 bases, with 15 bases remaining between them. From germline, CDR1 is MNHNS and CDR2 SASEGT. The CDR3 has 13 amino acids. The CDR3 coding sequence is TGTGCCAGCAGGCCGACAGGTCTCGGCGAGCAGTACTTC. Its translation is CASRPTGLGEQYF.

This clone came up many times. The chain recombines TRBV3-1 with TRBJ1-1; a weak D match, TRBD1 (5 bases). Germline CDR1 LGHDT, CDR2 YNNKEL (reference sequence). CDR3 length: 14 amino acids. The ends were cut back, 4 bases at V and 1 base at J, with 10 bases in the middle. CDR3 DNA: TGTGCCAGCAGCCTCGGGACGGCGAACACTGAAGCTTTCTTT. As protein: CASSLGTANTEAFF.